This TCR beta chain was found in a study of shared clonotypes between healthy human individuals. Sequenced by immunoSEQ multiplex PCR; TCRdb stores in-frame clones only, minus some. The sample holds a few million clones, over 85% seen once. With regard to this clone: Its specificity is not known.

Germline CDR1 SGHRS, CDR2 YFSETQ. The CDR3 sequence is 12 residues long. V lost 0 bases, J lost 12 bases, and 12 bases lay in between. Overall study results and limits: Clonotype sharing among donors likely depends on sequencing depth.

Sequencing was done on a sample of naive CD4+ T cells from PBMCs. Subset defined: CD45RA+ positively selected. This chain links TRBV5-1 with TRBJ1-1; D is unclear. The receptor was isolated from a man between 18 and 35 years old in good health. Some clones in this sample may be carry-over from other donors' samples. The CDR3 loop reads CASSLAGSETFF. The DNA for the CDR3 is TGCGCCAGCAGCTTGGCGGGGTCTGAGACTTTCTTT.